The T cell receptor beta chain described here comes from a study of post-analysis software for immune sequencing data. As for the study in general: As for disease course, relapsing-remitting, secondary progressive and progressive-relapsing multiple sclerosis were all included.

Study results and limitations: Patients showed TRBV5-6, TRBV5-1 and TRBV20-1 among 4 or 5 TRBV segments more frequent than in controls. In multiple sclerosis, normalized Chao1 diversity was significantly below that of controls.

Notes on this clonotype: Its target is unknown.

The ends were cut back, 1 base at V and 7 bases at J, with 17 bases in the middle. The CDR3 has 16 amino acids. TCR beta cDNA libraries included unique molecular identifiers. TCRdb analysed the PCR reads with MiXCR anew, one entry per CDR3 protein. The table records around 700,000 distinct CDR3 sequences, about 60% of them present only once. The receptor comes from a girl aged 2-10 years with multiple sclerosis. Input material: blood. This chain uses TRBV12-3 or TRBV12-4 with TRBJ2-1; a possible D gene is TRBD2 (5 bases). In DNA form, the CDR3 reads TGTGCCAGCAGTTTAGGTTCGGGATTCACCTTGAATGAGCAGTTCTTC. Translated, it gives CASSLGSGFTLNEQFF.